This T cell receptor (beta chain) was profiled in a study of T cell repertoires in cytomegalovirus infection. This clonotype was seen at least ten times. Using its own MiXCR run on the reads, TCRdb lists one record per CDR3 protein. The table has some 150,000 distinct CDR3 sequences, about 6% seen once. V lost 3 bases to trimming and J lost 3 bases, with 9 bases between them. Germline V gene sequence: CDR1 DFQATT, CDR2 SNEGSKA (reference sequence). The CDR3 is made up of 12 amino acids. This chain joins TRBV20-1 and TRBJ2-7; the D is unclear. The specimen sequenced was PBMCs. The TCR was taken from a human donor in good health (CMV status not recorded). Some clones in this sample may be carry-over from other donors' samples. DNA of the CDR3: TGCAGTGCTAGCAACAGATTCTACGAGCAGTACTTC. Protein sequence: CSASNRFYEQYF.